The source of this TCR beta chain is a study of blood T cell repertoires in COVID-19. Germline CDR1 reads SQVTM; CDR2 reads ANQGSEA. CDR3 length: 14 amino acids. V was clipped by 6 bases and J by 8 bases; unmatched bases: 10. Only in-frame clones appear in the TCRdb table, and some are missing; sequencing was by immunoSEQ multiplex PCR. The data hold 98,000 or so clones, with 87% observed a single time. The receptor's source is a man aged 50-60 years with acute or convalescent COVID-19. V gene TRBV29-1 combines with J gene TRBJ1-2; 12 bases line up with TRBD1. The sequenced material came from peripheral blood. The DNA for the CDR3 is TGCAGCGTCCCAAAGGGACAGGGGGCTTACGGCTACACCTTC. Its translation is CSVPKGQGAYGYTF.